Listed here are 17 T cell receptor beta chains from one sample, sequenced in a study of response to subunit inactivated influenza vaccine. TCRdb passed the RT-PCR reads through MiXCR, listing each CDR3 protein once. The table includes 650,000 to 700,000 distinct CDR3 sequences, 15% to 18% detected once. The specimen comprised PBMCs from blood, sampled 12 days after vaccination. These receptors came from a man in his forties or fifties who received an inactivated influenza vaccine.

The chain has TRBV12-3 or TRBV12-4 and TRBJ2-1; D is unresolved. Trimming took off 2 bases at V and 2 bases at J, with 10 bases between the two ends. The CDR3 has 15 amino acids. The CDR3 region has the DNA TGTGCCAGCAGTTTAACGCCGGGTACCTACAATGAGCAGTTCTTC. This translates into CASSLTPGTYNEQFF.

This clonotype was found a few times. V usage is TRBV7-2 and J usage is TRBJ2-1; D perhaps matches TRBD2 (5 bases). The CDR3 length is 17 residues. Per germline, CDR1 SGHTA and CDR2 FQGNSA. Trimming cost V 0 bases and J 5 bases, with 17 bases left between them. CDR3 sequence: CASSLAAGLSRDNEQFF. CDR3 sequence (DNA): TGTGCCAGCAGCTTAGCGGCCGGACTGAGTAGGGACAATGAGCAGTTCTTC.

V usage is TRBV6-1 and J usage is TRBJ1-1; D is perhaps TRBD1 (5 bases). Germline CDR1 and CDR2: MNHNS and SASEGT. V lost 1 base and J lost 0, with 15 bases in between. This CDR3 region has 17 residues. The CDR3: CASSEERLGHLNTEAFF. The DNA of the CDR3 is TGTGCCAGCAGTGAAGAGCGTTTAGGACACCTGAACACTGAAGCTTTCTTT.

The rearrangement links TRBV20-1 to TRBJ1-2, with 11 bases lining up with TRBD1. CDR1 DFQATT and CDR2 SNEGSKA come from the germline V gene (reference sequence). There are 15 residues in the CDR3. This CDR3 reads CSAHGQGAFNYGYTF. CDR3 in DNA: TGCAGCGCGCACGGACAGGGGGCATTTAACTATGGCTACACCTTC.

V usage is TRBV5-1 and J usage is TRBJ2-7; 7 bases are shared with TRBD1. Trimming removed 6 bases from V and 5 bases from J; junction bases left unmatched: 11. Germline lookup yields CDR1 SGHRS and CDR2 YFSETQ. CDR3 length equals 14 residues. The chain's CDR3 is CASNPPGQFNEQYF. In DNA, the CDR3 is TGCGCCAGCAACCCACCGGGACAGTTTAACGAGCAGTACTTC.

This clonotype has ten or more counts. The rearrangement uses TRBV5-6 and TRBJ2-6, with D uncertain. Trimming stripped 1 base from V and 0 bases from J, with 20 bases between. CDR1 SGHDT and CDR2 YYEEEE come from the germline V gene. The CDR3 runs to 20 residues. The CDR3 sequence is CASSLNLGSISSSGANVLTF. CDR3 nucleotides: TGTGCCAGCAGCTTGAATTTAGGGTCGATCTCTAGCTCTGGGGCCAACGTCCTGACTTTC.

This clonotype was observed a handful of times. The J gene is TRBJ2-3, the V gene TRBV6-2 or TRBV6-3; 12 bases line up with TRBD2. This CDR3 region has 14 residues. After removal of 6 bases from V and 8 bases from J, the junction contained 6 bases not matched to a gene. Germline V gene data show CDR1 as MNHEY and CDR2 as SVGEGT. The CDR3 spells CASSSSGGAVTQYF. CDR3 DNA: TGTGCCAGCAGCTCTAGCGGGGGGGCCGTTACGCAGTATTTT.

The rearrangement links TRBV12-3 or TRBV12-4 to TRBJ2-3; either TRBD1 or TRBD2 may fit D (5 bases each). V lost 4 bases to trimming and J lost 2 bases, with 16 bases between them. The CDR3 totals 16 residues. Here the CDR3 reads CASSSGDVGFTDTQYF. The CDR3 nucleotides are TGTGCCAGCAGTTCCGGGGACGTTGGTTTCACAGATACGCAGTATTTT.

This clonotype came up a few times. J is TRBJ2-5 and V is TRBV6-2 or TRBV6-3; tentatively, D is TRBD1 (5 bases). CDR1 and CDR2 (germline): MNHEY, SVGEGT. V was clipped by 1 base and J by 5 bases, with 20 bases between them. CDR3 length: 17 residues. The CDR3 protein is CASSYYLVAGNGETQYF. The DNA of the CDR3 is TGTGCCAGCAGTTACTATTTAGTGGCAGGGAATGGGGAGACCCAGTACTTC.

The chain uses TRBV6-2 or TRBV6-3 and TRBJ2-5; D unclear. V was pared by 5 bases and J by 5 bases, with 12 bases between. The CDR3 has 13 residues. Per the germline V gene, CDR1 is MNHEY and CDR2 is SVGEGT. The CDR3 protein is CASSPSMGETQYF. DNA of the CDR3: TGTGCCAGCAGTCCCTCCATGGGGGAGACCCAGTACTTC.

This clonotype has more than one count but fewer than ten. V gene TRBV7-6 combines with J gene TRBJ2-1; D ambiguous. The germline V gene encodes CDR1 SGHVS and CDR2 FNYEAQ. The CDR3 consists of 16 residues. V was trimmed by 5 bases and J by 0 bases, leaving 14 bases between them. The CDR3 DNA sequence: TGTGCCAGCAGCCCTAGAAGGGCGAACTCCTACAATGAGCAGTTCTTC. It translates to CASSPRRANSYNEQFF.

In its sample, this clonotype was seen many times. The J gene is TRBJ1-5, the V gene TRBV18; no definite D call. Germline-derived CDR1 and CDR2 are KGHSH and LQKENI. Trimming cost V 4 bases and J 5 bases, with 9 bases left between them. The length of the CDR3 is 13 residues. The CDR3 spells CASSREWDQPQHF. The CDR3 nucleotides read TGTGCCAGCTCACGAGAGTGGGATCAGCCCCAGCATTTT.

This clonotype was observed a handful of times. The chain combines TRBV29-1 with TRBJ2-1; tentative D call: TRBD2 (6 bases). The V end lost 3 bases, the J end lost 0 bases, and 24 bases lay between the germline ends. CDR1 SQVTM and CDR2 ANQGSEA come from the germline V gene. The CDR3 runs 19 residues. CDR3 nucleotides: TGCAGCGTTGATTTATGGGCTAGCGACCTGTCTACCTCCTACAATGAGCAGTTCTTC. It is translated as CSVDLWASDLSTSYNEQFF.

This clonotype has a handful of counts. CDR3 residues: CASSLASQGSSYEQYF. As DNA, the CDR3 is TGTGCCAGCAGCTTAGCCTCTCAGGGGAGCTCCTACGAGCAGTACTTC. This rearrangement joins TRBV7-8 to TRBJ2-7; perhaps TRBD1 as D (6 bases). The CDR3 totals 16 residues. CDR1 SGHVS and CDR2 FQNEAQ come from the germline V gene. V lost 0 bases to trimming and J lost 0 bases, with 12 bases between them.

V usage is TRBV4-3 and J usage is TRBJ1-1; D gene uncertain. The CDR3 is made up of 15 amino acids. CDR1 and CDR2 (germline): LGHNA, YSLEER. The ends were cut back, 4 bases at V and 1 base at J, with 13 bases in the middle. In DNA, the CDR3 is TGCGCCAGCAGCCCCACAGATCGGTGGAACACTGAAGCTTTCTTT. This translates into CASSPTDRWNTEAFF.

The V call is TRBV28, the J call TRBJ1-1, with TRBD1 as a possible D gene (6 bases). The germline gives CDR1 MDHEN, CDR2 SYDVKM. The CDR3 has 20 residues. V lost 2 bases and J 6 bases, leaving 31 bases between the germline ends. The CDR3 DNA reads TGTGCCAGCAGTTTAGATGGGACATTGAAAAGCAGTTTGGGTTTCTCTGAAGCTTTCTTT. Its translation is CASSLDGTLKSSLGFSEAFF.

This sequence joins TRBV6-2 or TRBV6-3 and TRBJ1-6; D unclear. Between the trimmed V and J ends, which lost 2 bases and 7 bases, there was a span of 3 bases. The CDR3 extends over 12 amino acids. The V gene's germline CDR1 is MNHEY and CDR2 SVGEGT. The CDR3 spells CASSYLNSPLHF. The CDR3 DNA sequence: TGTGCCAGCAGTTACCTGAATTCACCCCTCCACTTT.